Described below is a single T cell receptor beta chain sequence and its context. The specificity of this receptor is unknown. A much more abundant neighbour one base away suggests this may be a read error. This specimen belongs to a study of tumor and adjacent non-tumor tissue in lung cancer (dated by TCRdb to the late 2010s). Regarding the study in general: By cancer type, the cohort comprised some twelve adenocarcinoma patients, a couple of squamous cell carcinoma patients and 1 small cell lung cancer patient. The 15 enrolled patients, of whom some 10 were men and 5 were women, were aged 31 to 76 years and were diagnosed with TNM stage I to III disease. A total of some 130,000,000 productive TCRbeta reads were generated by sequencing, corresponding to an average of around 3.8 million reads per sample. The study compared bulk TCRbeta repertoires from lung tumor tissue and matched distant non-tumor lung tissue of about 16 lung cancer patients. Over 25 paired specimens, one tumor and one normal lung sample per patient, were profiled by TCRbeta CDR3 sequencing. Study-level results and caveats: The top 100 clones accounted for a significantly larger cumulative portion of the repertoire in normal lung than in tumor tissue. Only about 15 patients were in the cohort, and the authors stated that larger samples and more detailed clinical data are needed. Significantly higher TCR diversity (inverse Simpson) was observed in tumor tissue than in normal lung tissue (roughly 470 vs 170, P = 0.0075, Mann-Whitney U test). Younger patients had significantly higher TCR diversity, and higher tumor TCR diversity was associated with shorter overall and disease-free survival. Neither the sequencing platform nor unique molecular identifiers are mentioned in the methods. Peripheral blood was not sequenced, so blood TCRbeta repertoires in these lung cancer patients were not examined.

Per the germline V gene, SNHLY is the CDR1 and FYNNEI is the CDR2. Inclusive of the bounding cysteine and phenylalanine, the CDR3 is 15 residues long. Here the CDR3 DNA is all that survives: 45 bases in frame from base 1. Library prep was done by multiplex PCR. Sequencing relied on an Illumina HiSeq 2500. TCRbeta libraries were constructed through three rounds of nested PCR with primers (Table S4) according to protocols modified from ARM-PCR. Before sequencing, PCR products of 200-500 bp were excised from the gel and purified with the QIAquick gel extraction kit. From the authors' description of their analysis: Reads were cleaned using Trimmomatic, were merged into complete CDR3 sequences using FLASH, and were assigned to V(D)J germline segments using MiTCR. Clonal diversity was calculated as the inverse Simpson's index using VDJtools. Productive reads were defined as in-frame sequences without a premature stop codon. The public reads were run again by TCRdb, first through fastp at Q25 and then through MiXCR, and only productive beta chains were kept. When rows share a CDR3 protein, they turn into one entry using the most common DNA and genes. TCRdb, not the original authors, processed these V and J calls. The sample table records approximately 79,000 distinct CDR3 sequences; around 77% of these occur just once. The ten largest clones take up roughly 10% of the sample.

RNA was isolated from bulk, unsorted tissue, and RNA quality was assessed with a NanoDrop ND-1000 and an Agilent 2100. All donors had newly diagnosed lung cancer, had not received prior chemotherapy, and were admitted for thoracic surgery in China between August and November 2014. Anyone who had undergone radiotherapy or chemotherapy before, or who had another cancer at the same time, was left out of the study. Surgical tissue pieces of about 1-2.1 cm3 were preserved in RNAlater solution and stored at -80 °C until use. This sequence originates from a woman in her thirties or forties with non-small cell lung cancer. Input material: lung tumor tissue. This chain is built from TRBV2 and TRBJ2-1, with TRBD1 matching 9 junction bases. The CDR3 in this case is CTSRLTGTGFAEQFF. The nucleotides read TGTACCAGCAGACTAACCGGGACAGGGTTTGCCGAGCAGTTCTTC. The CDR3, completed at both ends by the reference TRBV2 and TRBJ2-1 genes, gives the full variable domain EPEVTQTPSHQVTQMGQEVILRCVPISNHLYFYWYRQILGQKVEFLVSFYNNEISEKSEIFDDQFSVERPDGSNFTLKIRSTKLEDSAMYFCTSRLTGTGFAEQFFGPGTRLTVL.